These 30 T cell receptor beta chains came from one sample sequenced in a study of T cell responses to AZD1222 COVID-19 vaccine. Measured with immunoSEQ multiplex PCR; TCRdb has only the in-frame clones, and not every one. The sample lists about 140,000 clones, roughly 90% seen once, with approximately 3% in the top ten. Source: peripheral blood, taken on day 0 of AZD1222 vaccination. The receptors originated from an adult in good health.

The CDR3 DNA follows: TGTGCCAGCAGCTTACGGGGGGAAGTAACAGATACGCAGTATTTT. Translated, it gives CASSLRGEVTDTQYF. The chain employs TRBV7-3 and TRBJ2-3; 7 nucleotides line up with TRBD2. This CDR3 spans 15 amino acids. CDR1 is SGHTA and CDR2 is FQGTGA in the germline V gene. V dropped 2 bases and J dropped 3; count of bases not matched to a gene: 5.

The rearrangement joins TRBV7-8 to TRBJ1-3; D gene unclear. Germline V gene lookup returns CDR1 SGHVS and CDR2 FQNEAQ. Trimming cost V 6 bases and J 4 bases, with 1 base left between them. This CDR3 has 10 residues. The CDR3 here is CASRGNTIYF. For the CDR3, the DNA is TGTGCCAGCAGAGGAAACACCATATATTTT.

The V gene is TRBV9, the J gene TRBJ2-1, with D possibly matching TRBD2 (7 bases). Trimming removed 0 bases from V and 0 bases from J, with 16 bases in between. The CDR3 contains 18 residues. CDR1 is SGDLS, CDR2 YYNGEE, per germline. The CDR3 loop reads CASSVVRGGLSSYNEQFF. The DNA for the CDR3 is TGTGCCAGCAGCGTAGTGAGGGGGGGTTTGAGCTCCTACAATGAGCAGTTCTTC.

This chain links TRBV7-2 with TRBJ1-1; TRBD1 might be the D (6 bases). The germline V and J ends were trimmed by 3 bases and 11 bases, with 13 bases remaining between them. Germline CDR1 is SGHTA and CDR2 is FQGNSA. The length of the CDR3 is 12 residues. CDR3 amino acids: CASSLGGGYAFF. DNA of the CDR3: TGTGCCAGCAGCTTGGGAGGGGGATACGCTTTCTTT.

V and J are TRBV5-1 and TRBJ1-1; D uncertain. The CDR3 contains 13 residues. Trimming pared 2 bases from V and 1 base from J, leaving 6 bases between. The germline V gene has CDR1 SGHRS and CDR2 YFSETQ. The DNA for the CDR3 is TGCGCCAGCAGCTTCCGGGGGAACACTGAAGCTTTCTTT. It codes for CASSFRGNTEAFF.

The J gene is TRBJ2-5, the V gene TRBV4-1, with 8 bases aligning to TRBD1. This CDR3 has 16 residues. Germline V gives CDR1 MGHRA, CDR2 YSYEKL. V was clipped by 1 base and J by 1 base; unmatched bases: 5. Here the CDR3 reads CASSQVAGGIQETQYF. CDR3 DNA: TGCGCCAGCAGCCAAGTTGCAGGGGGCATCCAAGAGACCCAGTACTTC.

The chain has TRBV5-8 and TRBJ2-7; TRBD2 might be the D (5 bases). The CDR3 is made up of 16 amino acids. Germline V CDR1 and CDR2: SGHTS, YDEGEE. V was pared by 4 bases and J by 6 bases, with 23 bases between. DNA of the CDR3: TGTGCCAGCAGCCAAACCCGGACTCCTACGAAGGGCGAGCAGTACTTC. This gives the protein CASSQTRTPTKGEQYF.

The chain links TRBV28 to TRBJ2-7; 9 nucleotides match TRBD1. The V gene end was trimmed by 8 bases and the J gene end by 3 bases; junction bases not matched to a gene: 8. Germline assignment: CDR1 MDHEN and CDR2 SYDVKM. The CDR3 is made up of 14 amino acids. CDR3 sequence reads: CASYSGTGLYEQYF. The CDR3 nucleotides are TGTGCCAGCTATTCCGGGACAGGGCTCTACGAGCAGTACTTC. Drawing the rest from reference TRBV28 and TRBJ2-7, the complete variable domain is DVKVTQSSRYLVKRTGEKVFLECVQDMDHENMFWYRQDPGLGLRLIYFSYDVKMKEKGDIPEGYSVSREKKERFSLILESASTNQTSMYLCASYSGTGLYEQYFGPGTRLTVT.

The rearrangement joins TRBV4-2 to TRBJ2-6; maybe TRBD1 (6 bases). Germline assignment: CDR1 LGHNA and CDR2 YNFKEQ. There are 16 residues in the CDR3. V shed 6 bases and J shed 0 bases, with 12 bases lying between them. CDR3 loop: CASSRGSHSGANVLTF. The CDR3 DNA reads TGTGCCAGCAGTAGGGGGTCACACTCTGGGGCCAACGTCCTGACTTTC.

The chain recombines TRBV6-5 with TRBJ1-3; 8 bases match TRBD1. Trimming took 4 bases from V and 5 from J; bases not matched to a gene: 7. The CDR3 consists of 15 residues. Germline V gene data show CDR1 as MNHEY and CDR2 as SVGAGI. The CDR3 here is CASSLGQGSRNTIYF. The CDR3 bases are TGTGCCAGCAGTTTAGGACAGGGCTCGCGAAACACCATATATTTT.

This chain connects TRBV5-4 to TRBJ1-1; 8 bases are shared with TRBD1. J was trimmed by 3 bases and V by 0 bases; bases with no gene match: 7. This CDR3 comprises 16 residues. Germline values: CDR1 SGHNT, CDR2 YYREEE (reference sequence). The CDR3 loop reads CASSLAGGRLDTEAFF. The CDR3 region has the DNA TGTGCCAGCAGCTTGGCAGGGGGCAGATTAGACACTGAAGCTTTCTTT.

The chain couples TRBV6-5 to TRBJ1-6; D is perhaps TRBD1 (5 bases). The CDR3 loop spans 15 amino acids. Germline V lookup: CDR1 MNHEY, CDR2 SVGAGI. The germline V and J ends were trimmed by 6 bases and 0 bases, with 9 bases remaining between them. The CDR3 DNA follows: TGTGCCAGCAGAAAGGGGAGCTCCTATAATTCACCCCTCCACTTT. As protein: CASRKGSSYNSPLHF.

The chain uses TRBV5-1 and TRBJ1-2; D remains unclear. The CDR3 consists of 14 residues. Trimming took off 0 bases at V and 3 bases at J, with 9 bases between the two ends. Germline V gene data show CDR1 as SGHRS and CDR2 as YFSETQ. Written as DNA, the CDR3 is TGCGCCAGCAGCTTGGACGGGCCCCACTATGGCTACACCTTC. Its protein product is CASSLDGPHYGYTF.

The rearrangement uses TRBV12-3 or TRBV12-4 and TRBJ2-7; D remains ambiguous. V was trimmed by 3 bases and J by 3 bases, leaving 9 bases between them. The CDR3 consists of 13 residues. This CDR3 is CASSLTVDYEQYF. The CDR3 DNA reads as TGTGCCAGCAGTTTGACTGTTGACTACGAGCAGTACTTC.

V gene TRBV7-7 combines with J gene TRBJ2-1; D gene ambiguous. The ends were cut back, 1 base at V and 0 bases at J, with 7 bases in the middle. Germline CDR1 and CDR2: SSHAT and FNYEAQ (reference sequence). There are 15 residues in the CDR3. DNA for the CDR3: TGTGCCAGCAGCTTAGGGGTTGACTCCTACAATGAGCAGTTCTTC. Amino acids: CASSLGVDSYNEQFF.

The chain combines TRBV7-2 with TRBJ2-1, with TRBD1 identical over 9 bases. The CDR3 spans 16 residues. Germline V gives CDR1 SGHTA, CDR2 FQGNSA. After removal of 1 base from V and 4 bases from J, the junction contained 5 bases not matched to a gene. CDR3 region: CASSLVGTGLYNEQFF. The CDR3 DNA reads TGTGCCAGCAGCTTAGTAGGGACAGGGTTATACAATGAGCAGTTCTTC.

V gene TRBV11-2 combines with J gene TRBJ1-2; tentatively, D is TRBD1 (5 bases). This CDR3 is 16 amino acids long. Trimming took 5 bases from V and 0 from J, leaving 16 bases between them. The germline CDR1 and CDR2 sequences are SGHAT and FQNNGV. Here the CDR3 reads CASSPGTRRANYGYTF. The CDR3 region has the DNA TGTGCCAGCAGCCCTGGGACCAGGCGAGCTAACTATGGCTACACCTTC.

Notes on this clone: The sample contains more than one DNA sequence encoding this CDR3. The chain joins TRBV29-1 to TRBJ2-1; D gene uncertain. The CDR3 length is 13 residues. Per germline, CDR1 SQVTM and CDR2 ANQGSEA. Trimming pared 7 bases from V and 6 bases from J, leaving 16 bases between. The CDR3 DNA follows: TGCAGCGCCAACGGGCAGGTGGGCAATGAGCAGTTCTTC. It translates to CSANGQVGNEQFF.

This chain connects TRBV3-1 (or the pseudogene TRBV3-2) to TRBJ2-2, with 7 bases identical to TRBD1. Trimming removed 1 base from V and 5 bases from J; junction bases left unmatched: 16. This CDR3 is built from 19 residues. CDR1 is LGHDT and CDR2 is YNNKEL in the germline V gene (reference sequence). Here the CDR3 DNA reads TGTGCCAGCAGCCAAGGAAGAGGTCGAGCAGGGGGTTGGACCGGGGAGCTGTTTTTT. Residues: CASSQGRGRAGGWTGELFF.

In regard to this clone: Other DNA variants within this sample encode the same CDR3. This chain uses TRBV27 with TRBJ1-1; the D is unclear. This CDR3 spans 13 amino acids. The V gene lost 3 bases and the J gene lost 3 bases, with 8 bases spanning the gap. The germline V gene has CDR1 MNHEY and CDR2 SMNVEV (reference sequence). This chain's CDR3 is CASSLAGDTEAFF. DNA for the CDR3: TGTGCCAGCAGTTTGGCAGGAGACACTGAAGCTTTCTTT.

The chain carries TRBV18 and TRBJ2-7; possible D gene TRBD1, 6 bases. CDR1 KGHSH and CDR2 LQKENI come from the germline V gene. V was shortened by 4 bases and J by 6 bases, with 19 bases between the two germline ends. CDR3 length equals 15 residues. CDR3 protein: CASSRERTEGGEQYF. The CDR3 nucleotides are TGTGCCAGCTCACGGGAAAGGACAGAAGGAGGCGAGCAGTACTTC.

The genes are TRBV10-3 and TRBJ2-1, with 14 bases fitting TRBD2. CDR3 size: 19 residues. V lost 9 bases, J lost 5 bases, and 18 bases stayed unmatched. Germline loops: CDR1 ENHRY, CDR2 SYGVKD. In DNA, the CDR3 is TGTGCCATTAGTACTCCCCCGGGACTAGCGGGAGCTTCAGACAATGAGCAGTTCTTC. This sequence encodes CAISTPPGLAGASDNEQFF.

The rearrangement joins TRBV6-5 to TRBJ2-2; possibly TRBD1 for D (6 bases). Germline V gene lookup returns CDR1 MNHEY and CDR2 SVGAGI. V was clipped by 6 bases and J by 5 bases, with 16 bases between them. The CDR3 length is 15 residues. CDR3 DNA sequence: TGTGCCAGCAGACTCTCCCAGGGGTTTACCGGGGAGCTGTTTTTT. Its translation is CASRLSQGFTGELFF.

The rearrangement joins TRBV6-2 or TRBV6-3 to TRBJ1-1; 7 nucleotides agree with TRBD1. The CDR3 length is 16 residues. Trimming took 5 bases from V and 0 from J; bases not matched to a gene: 9. The germline gives CDR1 MNHEY, CDR2 SVGEGT. In nucleotides, the CDR3 is TGTGCCAGCAGTCTCAAGACAGGGACCATGAACACTGAAGCTTTCTTT. Encoded protein: CASSLKTGTMNTEAFF.

The chain carries TRBV7-2 and TRBJ2-7; D gene unclear. V lost 1 base, J lost 3 bases, and 10 bases lay in between. The CDR3 is 14 amino acids. Germline V gene sequence: CDR1 SGHTA, CDR2 FQGNSA. For the CDR3, the DNA is TGTGCCAGCAGCTTAGGGGTGGAAAGCTACGAGCAGTACTTC. This codes for CASSLGVESYEQYF.

The V gene is TRBV15, the J gene TRBJ1-6; D uncertain. The CDR3 is 16 residues long. Trimming took 0 bases from V and 7 from J, leaving 13 bases between them. Looked up from germline, CDR1 is LNHNV and CDR2 is YYDKDF (reference sequence). CDR3 sequence reads: CATSRDPEFANSPLHF. CDR3 coding DNA: TGTGCCACCAGCAGAGATCCGGAATTCGCGAATTCACCCCTCCACTTT.

V gene TRBV5-1 combines with J gene TRBJ2-5; D not certain. Germline V gene sequence: CDR1 SGHRS, CDR2 YFSETQ. V was trimmed by 4 bases and J by 2 bases, leaving 9 bases between them. CDR3 length: 13 amino acids. The CDR3 spells CASSQIPQETQYF. DNA of the CDR3: TGCGCCAGCAGCCAAATCCCACAAGAGACCCAGTACTTC.

The rearrangement links TRBV5-6 to TRBJ1-6; the match to TRBD1 covers 8 bases. The germline CDR1 and CDR2 sequences are SGHDT and YYEEEE. With 1 base clipped from V and 7 bases from J, the junction kept 4 bases outside the gene matches. The CDR3 has 15 amino acids. In nucleotides, the CDR3 is TGTGCCAGCAGCTTGAGGACAGGGAAAAATTCACCCCTCCACTTT. It specifies CASSLRTGKNSPLHF.

The CDR3 region has the DNA TGCAGTGCTAGAGCCGACAGGGGCCAGCATTTT. Encoded protein: CSARADRGQHF. This sequence joins TRBV20-1 and TRBJ1-5, with 8 bases fitting TRBD1. The CDR3 is 11 residues long. V lost 1 base to trimming and J lost 12 bases; unmatched junction nucleotides: 2. Germline assignment: CDR1 DFQATT and CDR2 SNEGSKA (reference sequence).

The V call is TRBV6-2 or TRBV6-3, the J call TRBJ2-1; 7 nucleotides match TRBD2. Germline loops: CDR1 MNHEY, CDR2 SVGEGT. The trim removed 4 bases at V and 7 bases at J, leaving 13 bases unmatched. The CDR3 consists of 16 residues. The CDR3: CASSSNLGEGRNEQFF. The DNA for the CDR3 is TGTGCCAGCAGTTCTAACCTGGGGGAGGGGCGGAATGAGCAGTTCTTC.